The rows below give T cell receptor beta chains drawn from one sample of a study of OX40 agonist ivuxolimab in advanced cancers. Here immunoSEQ multiplex PCR was the method, and the copy in TCRdb shows in-frame clones only, minus some. The sample holds 50,000 to 70,000 clones, approximately 87% seen once. Source: CD4+ or CD8+ T cells sorted from blood, taken in a trial of the OX40 agonist ivuxolimab. These receptors all stem from an adult with an advanced solid tumor such as melanoma, head and neck, liver or kidney cancer. The CDR3 runs from the conserved cysteine through the conserved F or W. The D gene is left open where the match is weak. Size values are once, few and many counts, or a class for expanded clones, and some rows have none.

d_gene	abundance	v_gene	j_gene	CDR3aa	CDR3nt
TRBD2	.	TRBV6-5	TRBJ2-1	CASSYSPSGGYNEQFF	TGTGCCAGCAGTTACTCTCCTAGCGGAGGATACAATGAGCAGTTCTTC
.	.	TRBV7-9	TRBJ2-2	CASSLNGDTGELFF	TGTGCCAGCAGCTTGAACGGGGACACCGGGGAGCTGTTTTTT
.	.	TRBV7-9	TRBJ1-5	CASSQGYPPNQPQHF	TGTGCCAGCAGCCAAGGGTACCCACCCAATCAGCCCCAGCATTTT
.	.	TRBV7-2	TRBJ2-1	CASIRDPSYNEQFF	TGTGCCAGCATCCGGGACCCCTCCTACAATGAGCAGTTCTTC
TRBD2	.	TRBV5-1	TRBJ2-3	CASSLGSSGGTDTQYF	TGCGCCAGCAGCTTGGGGTCTAGCGGGGGGACAGATACGCAGTATTTT
.	.	TRBV5-4	TRBJ2-1	CASSLVGSDEQFF	TGTGCCAGCAGCTTGGTCGGAAGCGATGAGCAGTTCTTC
TRBD2	.	TRBV5-1	TRBJ2-5	CASSTWTSGGPVETQYF	TGCGCCAGCAGCACGTGGACTAGCGGGGGGCCCGTGGAGACCCAGTACTTC
.	.	TRBV5-1	TRBJ1-2	CASSLAVSAYGYTF	TGCGCCAGCAGCTTGGCCGTGTCAGCCTATGGCTACACCTTC
.	few	TRBV28	TRBJ1-5	CASSLAGQPQHF	TGTGCCAGCAGTTTAGCCGGACAGCCCCAGCATTTT
.	.	TRBV7-2	TRBJ2-5	CASVPPRGGQETQYF	TGTGCCAGCGTCCCTCCCAGGGGGGGTCAAGAGACCCAGTACTTC
.	.	TRBV9	TRBJ2-1	CASSVGGGGTGNEQFF	TGTGCCAGCAGCGTAGGAGGGGGAGGGACGGGTAATGAGCAGTTCTTC
TRBD1	.	TRBV2	TRBJ2-6	CASSQGDGANVLTF	TGTGCCAGCAGTCAGGGGGATGGGGCCAACGTCCTGACTTTC
TRBD2	.	TRBV7-3	TRBJ2-1	CASSLPLAGAPSSYNEQFF	TGTGCCAGCAGCTTACCCCTAGCGGGGGCCCCAAGCTCCTACAATGAGCAGTTCTTC
.	.	TRBV10-3	TRBJ2-1	CAIRDGGPANEQFF	TGTGCCATCAGAGACGGGGGACCCGCCAATGAGCAGTTCTTC
.	.	TRBV11-1	TRBJ2-7	CASSVRGGGTMDEQYF	TGTGCCAGCAGCGTTAGGGGAGGGGGGACAATGGACGAGCAGTACTTC
.	.	TRBV28	TRBJ2-7	CASSRVEDVGEQYF	TGTGCCAGCAGTAGAGTAGAAGATGTGGGCGAGCAGTACTTC
.	.	TRBV4-1	TRBJ1-2	CASSQEAGSYGYTF	TGCGCCAGCAGCCAAGAGGCAGGGAGCTATGGCTACACCTTC
TRBD1	once	TRBV7-9	TRBJ2-7	CASRPGQAPYEQYF	TGTGCCAGCAGGCCGGGACAGGCGCCGTACGAGCAGTACTTC
.	.	TRBV7-2	TRBJ1-2	CASSLAGRGFDGYTF	TGTGCCAGCAGCTTAGCGGGGAGGGGATTCGATGGCTACACCTTC